Shown below are 18 T cell receptor beta chains from a single sample sequenced in a study of molecular identifiers for immune sequencing clone quantification. Each CDR3 protein gets one entry after TCRdb re-called the PCR reads with MiXCR. The sample shows around 470,000 distinct CDR3 sequences, about 25% of them seen only once. The sample comprised naive CD8+ T cells from blood, with Jurkat cell RNA spiked in. This sample's subset: FACS-sorted CD8+CD4-CCR7+CD45RA+ naive T cells. These receptors all stem from a human donor in good health. Some libraries in this study had Jurkat cell RNA spiked in.

Points on this clonotype: This CDR3 is missing its conserved last phenylalanine or tryptophan, likely due to a read error. This chain uses TRBV7-9 with TRBJ2-2; 7 bases fit TRBD2. Germline V gene lookup returns CDR1 SEHNR and CDR2 FQNEAQ (reference sequence). CDR3 length: 15 residues. V lost 0 bases to trimming and J lost 10 bases; unmatched junction nucleotides: 8. The CDR3 region is CASSLAASGRAELFS. In DNA, the CDR3 is TGTGCCAGCAGCTTAGCGGCTAGCGGACGGGCGGAGCTGTTTTCT.

The rearrangement uses TRBV11-2 and TRBJ1-4; D perhaps matches TRBD1 (5 bases). V lost 1 base and J lost 8, with 11 bases in between. Germline CDR1 reads SGHAT; CDR2 reads FQNNGV. The CDR3 totals 14 residues. CDR3 bases: TGTGCCAGCAGCTTAGTGGCAGGGTACGAAAAACTGTTTTTT. Its protein is CASSLVAGYEKLFF.

V is TRBV28 and J is TRBJ2-7; weak D call: TRBD2 (6 bases). The CDR3 consists of 16 residues. The V gene lost 5 bases and the J gene lost 6 bases, with 23 bases spanning the gap. Per the germline V gene, CDR1 is MDHEN and CDR2 is SYDVKM. The CDR3 region is CASSKPGLLAAGEQYF. The DNA of the CDR3 is TGTGCCAGCAGTAAACCGGGACTTCTCGCGGCCGGCGAGCAGTACTTC.

The table lists this clonotype with a few counts. V usage is TRBV12-3 or TRBV12-4 and J usage is TRBJ1-2, with D hard to call. CDR3 size: 13 residues. V gave up 3 bases and J gave up 6 bases, with 11 bases separating them. CDR3 nucleotides: TGTGCCAGCAGTTTTGCCGTGAGAGATGGCTACACCTTC. It yields the protein CASSFAVRDGYTF.

On this clonotype: This is likely a read error, given that the CDR3 carries no conserved phenylalanine or tryptophan at its end. The V call is TRBV3-1, the J call TRBJ2-3; 7 nucleotides agree with TRBD2. Germline V gives CDR1 LGHDT, CDR2 YNNKEL (reference sequence). The V gene end was trimmed by 0 bases and the J gene end by 2 bases; junction bases not matched to a gene: 5. The CDR3 loop spans 16 amino acids. The CDR3 spells CASSQDAGEDTDTQYL. The CDR3 DNA is TGTGCCAGCAGCCAAGATGCGGGGGAAGACACAGATACGCAGTATCTT.

This clonotype has at least ten counts. The rearrangement links TRBV6-5 to TRBJ2-7, with TRBD1 matching 9 bases. The CDR3 is 14 residues long. Trimming cost V 6 bases and J 2 bases; bases outside gene matches: 5. The V gene's germline CDR1 is MNHEY and CDR2 SVGAGI. The CDR3 here is CASRSGTGTYEQYF. CDR3 bases: TGTGCCAGCAGGTCCGGGACAGGGACCTACGAGCAGTACTTC.

This clonotype was found many times. This chain joins TRBV29-1 and TRBJ1-1, with D possibly matching TRBD1 (5 bases). The CDR3 contains 13 residues. Germline CDR1 is SQVTM and CDR2 is ANQGSEA. Trimming removed 1 base at V and 6 bases at J, with 12 bases between. The CDR3, as DNA: TGCAGCGTTGAAGGTCAAGGGGCGTCTGAAGCTTTCTTT. It yields the protein CSVEGQGASEAFF.

This clonotype occurred a few times. V is TRBV20-1 and J is TRBJ2-3, with 8 nucleotides matching TRBD2. V lost 0 bases to trimming and J lost 1 base; unmatched junction nucleotides: 6. CDR3 size: 16 residues. Germline CDR1 and CDR2: DFQATT and SNEGSKA (reference sequence). DNA of the CDR3: TGCAGTGCTAGAGATGAGGCGGGACTAGGCACAGATACGCAGTATTTT. This encodes CSARDEAGLGTDTQYF.

This clonotype was found a few times. The CDR3 bases are TGTGCCAGTAGTTCCCGACAGGGAAGGCTCGATGGCTACACCTTC. Its protein product is CASSSRQGRLDGYTF. The V and J genes are TRBV19 and TRBJ1-2, with 7 positions matching TRBD1. Germline V gene sequence: CDR1 LNHDA, CDR2 SQIVND (reference sequence). V lost 5 bases and J lost 6; bases outside the gene matches: 12. This CDR3 has 15 amino acids.

In this sample, this clonotype turned up many times. V gene TRBV5-4 combines with J gene TRBJ2-7; possibly TRBD1 for D (5 bases). Germline CDR1 reads SGHNT; CDR2 reads YYREEE (reference sequence). The V end was cut by 4 bases, the J end by 7 bases, with 12 bases between. This CDR3 is built from 12 residues. In DNA, the CDR3 is TGTGCCAGCAGCAGGGGCGCCTTTGAGCAGTACTTC. It codes for CASSRGAFEQYF. Complete variable domain (other parts from reference TRBV5-4 and TRBJ2-7): ETGVTQSPTHLIKTRGQQVTLRCSSQSGHNTVSWYQQALGQGPQFIFQYYREEENGRGNFPPRFSGLQFPNYSSELNVNALELDDSALYLCASSRGAFEQYFGPGTRLTVT.

This clonotype was recorded a few times. This chain uses TRBV29-1 with TRBJ1-1; tentative D call: TRBD1 (6 bases). CDR1 and CDR2 (germline): SQVTM, ANQGSEA. The CDR3 loop spans 12 amino acids. V was clipped by 4 bases and J by 4 bases, with 10 bases between them. For the CDR3, the DNA is TGCAGCGTTGTCCCCAGGGGCACTGAAGCTTTCTTT. Its protein is CSVVPRGTEAFF. The variable domain in full, with the rest retrieved from reference TRBV29-1 and TRBJ1-1, is SAVISQKPSRDICQRGTSLTIQCQVDSQVTMMFWYRQQPGQSLTLIATANQGSEATYESGFVIDKFPISRPNLTFSTLTVSNMSPEDSSIYLCSVVPRGTEAFFGQGTRLTVV.

This clonotype was observed a handful of times. This chain links TRBV11-2 with TRBJ2-3, with D possibly being TRBD1 or TRBD2 (5 bases each). V lost 4 bases and J lost 2, with 19 bases in between. The CDR3 totals 17 residues. From germline, CDR1 is SGHAT and CDR2 FQNNGV. The CDR3 here is CASSSIRDHLFTDTQYF. CDR3 nucleotide sequence: TGTGCCAGCAGCTCTATCCGGGACCACCTATTCACAGATACGCAGTATTTT.

V usage is TRBV20-1 and J usage is TRBJ2-1; 9 bases map to TRBD2. The CDR3 covers 17 residues. The junction had 13 bases not matched to a gene; V was cut back by 5 bases and J by 2 bases. Germline V gives CDR1 DFQATT, CDR2 SNEGSKA (reference sequence). DNA of the CDR3: TGCAGTGCTTCCACCCTGCCTAGCGGGGTTACCTACAATGAGCAGTTCTTC. It translates to CSASTLPSGVTYNEQFF.

This clonotype was picked up a small number of times. The chain carries TRBV7-9 and TRBJ2-2, with D tentatively TRBD2 (5 bases). The CDR3 has 15 amino acids. Germline assignment: CDR1 SEHNR and CDR2 FQNEAQ (reference sequence). V lost 2 bases and J lost 3, with 10 bases in between. CDR3 bases: TGTGCCAGCAGCTTAAAGTACGGGGACACCGGGGAGCTGTTTTTT. Translated, it gives CASSLKYGDTGELFF. The full variable domain, completed using reference TRBV7-9 and TRBJ2-2, is DTGVSQNPRHKITKRGQNVTFRCDPISEHNRLYWYRQTLGQGPEFLTYFQNEAQLEKSRLLSDRFSAERPKGSFSTLEIQRTEQGDSAMYLCASSLKYGDTGELFFGEGSRLTVL.

This clonotype was counted between two and nine times. The chain links TRBV15 to TRBJ1-1; D unclear. The CDR3 loop spans 15 amino acids. Trimming removed 5 bases at V and 0 bases at J, with 13 bases between. In germline, CDR1 is LNHNV, CDR2 YYDKDF (reference sequence). CDR3 sequence (DNA): TGTGCCACCAGCCCCGTGACGGTTATGAACACTGAAGCTTTCTTT. The encoded protein is CATSPVTVMNTEAFF.

J is TRBJ2-2 and V is TRBV7-9, with 12 nucleotides matching TRBD1. CDR1 is SEHNR, CDR2 FQNEAQ, per germline (reference sequence). This CDR3 has 17 amino acids. V shed 6 bases and J 6 bases; nucleotides not matched to a gene: 11. The chain's CDR3 is CASRGRGTGGLSGELFF. The CDR3 nucleotides are TGTGCCAGCAGAGGTCGAGGGACAGGGGGCTTGTCCGGGGAGCTGTTTTTT.

This clonotype has ten or more counts. The chain recombines TRBV29-1 with TRBJ2-3, with a possible D match to TRBD2 (6 bases). The CDR3 covers 14 residues. Trimming shortened V by 7 bases and J by 1 base, and 15 bases separated the two germline ends. Germline V gene lookup returns CDR1 SQVTM and CDR2 ANQGSEA. The CDR3 coding sequence is TGCAGCGGGGGGATGGGGGAGGGCACAGATACGCAGTATTTT. As protein: CSGGMGEGTDTQYF.

In this sample, this clonotype turned up a few times. The chain uses TRBV24-1 and TRBJ2-6; maybe TRBD1 (6 bases). CDR3 length equals 16 residues. Germline V CDR1 and CDR2: KGHDR, SFDVKD. Trimming removed 2 bases at V and 3 bases at J, with 10 bases between. The CDR3 reads CATSDSVRGGANVLTF. CDR3 coding DNA: TGTGCCACCAGTGATTCGGTCAGGGGTGGGGCCAACGTCCTGACTTTC.